The clone carrying this T cell receptor beta chain was counted once. Its target is not known. This CDR3 is 13 amino acids long. Germline V gives CDR1 MNHNS, CDR2 SASEGT. Trimming left V 5 bases short and J 3 bases short, with 11 bases between. The data were taken from a study of cytomegalovirus exposure and HLA in healthy donors. Overall study results and limits: Some public TCRs appeared in many individuals, while most sequences were rare. Overall, roughly 150 TCR beta chains were annotated as cytomegalovirus-associated.

The assay was immunoSEQ multiplex PCR, and TCRdb's table has in-frame clones only and misses some. Of about 130,000 clones listed, roughly 89% are singletons. This sequence originates from a man younger than 45 in good health and CMV-seronegative. The sample comprised PBMCs. This sequence joins TRBV6-1 and TRBJ2-7; D is perhaps TRBD2 (6 bases). The CDR3 spells CASSYGGVYEQYF. The CDR3 coding sequence is TGTGCCAGCAGTTATGGCGGGGTCTACGAGCAGTACTTC.